The 19 T cell receptor beta chains reported below all come from one sample, sequenced in a study of PD-1 blockade in classical Hodgkin lymphoma. Method: immunoSEQ multiplex PCR; TCRdb's copy keeps in-frame clones and lacks some. The table records approximately 12,000 clones, over 70% of them present only once. Relapse after autologous stem cell transplantation occurred in every patient, and brentuximab vedotin exposure varied. This sample comprised peripheral blood mononuclear cells (PBMCs), obtained at baseline. These receptors came from a human donor with classical Hodgkin lymphoma.

The V gene is TRBV27, the J gene TRBJ2-5; TRBD2 matches at 14 bases. Trimming removed 6 bases from V and 5 bases from J; junction bases left unmatched: 5. Germline assignment: CDR1 MNHEY and CDR2 SMNVEV (reference sequence). CDR3 length: 15 residues. CDR3 loop: CASRPGLAGGETQYF. The CDR3 DNA is TGTGCCAGCAGACCCGGACTAGCGGGAGGTGAGACCCAGTACTTC.

The rearrangement joins TRBV27 to TRBJ2-7, with TRBD1 matching over 10 bases. The CDR3 covers 16 residues. V was clipped by 0 bases and J by 3 bases; unmatched bases: 5. Germline CDR1 and CDR2: MNHEY and SMNVEV (reference sequence). The CDR3 spells CASSLSGTGVSYEQYF. The CDR3 DNA follows: TGTGCCAGCAGTTTATCTGGGACAGGGGTGAGCTACGAGCAGTACTTC.

The rearrangement joins TRBV18 to TRBJ2-2; D is possibly TRBD2 (5 bases). CDR1 KGHSH and CDR2 LQKENI come from the germline V gene. The CDR3 loop spans 16 amino acids. The germline V and J ends were trimmed by 0 bases and 6 bases, with 14 bases remaining between them. CDR3 nucleotide sequence: TGTGCCAGCTCACCACCGGCCCTGGCGGGTTCCGGGGAGCTGTTTTTT. This encodes CASSPPALAGSGELFF.

V is TRBV7-9 and J is TRBJ2-6; D call uncertain. The CDR3 is 12 residues long. Looked up from germline, CDR1 is SEHNR and CDR2 is FQNEAQ (reference sequence). V dropped 5 bases and J dropped 6 bases, with 5 bases sitting between them. CDR3 protein: CASSPVANVLTF. The CDR3 DNA reads as TGTGCCAGCAGCCCCGTGGCCAACGTCCTGACTTTC.

J is TRBJ1-2 and V is TRBV4-2; D may be TRBD1 (5 bases). Looked up from germline, CDR1 is LGHNA and CDR2 is YNFKEQ. V was pared by 0 bases and J by 2 bases, with 10 bases between. The CDR3 is made up of 15 amino acids. CDR3 sequence: CASSQDRAINYGYTF. CDR3 nucleotides: TGTGCCAGCAGCCAAGACAGGGCAATCAACTATGGCTACACCTTC.

This clone was found a few times. The V and J genes are TRBV7-9 and TRBJ1-4; D ambiguous. This CDR3 region has 13 residues. Per the germline V gene, CDR1 is SEHNR and CDR2 is FQNEAQ (reference sequence). Trimming cost V 2 bases and J 11 bases, with 12 bases left between them. In DNA form, the CDR3 reads TGTGCCAGCAGCTTACCCCGGGTCGGGAAACTGTTTTTT. Translated: CASSLPRVGKLFF.

This rearrangement joins TRBV11-3 to TRBJ2-5; D remains ambiguous. Germline CDR1 is SGHNT and CDR2 is YENEEA. The V and J ends lost 0 bases and 4 bases respectively, with 0 bases between them. The CDR3 extends over 11 amino acids. The CDR3, as DNA: TGTGCCAGCAGCTTAGAAGAGACCCAGTACTTC. It codes for CASSLEETQYF.

The rearrangement links TRBV15 to TRBJ2-3, with D perhaps being TRBD1 or TRBD2 (6 bases each). The CDR3 extends over 15 amino acids. Trimming stripped 0 bases from V and 7 bases from J, with 14 bases between. Germline assignment: CDR1 LNHNV and CDR2 YYDKDF (reference sequence). CDR3 in DNA: TGTGCCACCAGCAGAGATACCGGGGGCGGTAATACGCAGTATTTT. Its translation: CATSRDTGGGNTQYF.

This sequence joins TRBV7-2 and TRBJ1-3, with TRBD1 identical over 7 bases. CDR1 is SGHTA and CDR2 is FQGNSA in the germline V gene. Germline trimming cut 5 bases from V and 0 bases from J; bases unmatched to any gene: 4. The CDR3 totals 15 residues. The CDR3 reads CASSQDRVSGNTIYF. The CDR3 bases are TGTGCCAGCAGCCAAGACAGGGTCTCTGGAAACACCATATATTTT.

The chain employs TRBV28 and TRBJ1-1, with D perhaps TRBD1 (5 bases). The ends were cut back, 3 bases at V and 1 base at J, with 15 bases in the middle. Per the germline V gene, CDR1 is MDHEN and CDR2 is SYDVKM. CDR3 length equals 16 residues. This CDR3 reads CASSLGSAGTNTEAFF. In nucleotides, the CDR3 is TGTGCCAGCAGTTTGGGATCGGCGGGGACGAACACTGAAGCTTTCTTT.

The chain's CDR3 is CASSPGTGLEKLFF. CDR3 coding DNA: TGTGCCAGCAGCCCCGGGACAGGGCTTGAAAAACTGTTTTTT. The chain links TRBV4-2 to TRBJ1-4, with TRBD1 matching over 9 bases. This CDR3 has 14 amino acids. Looked up from germline, CDR1 is LGHNA and CDR2 is YNFKEQ. With V trimmed by 4 bases and J by 7 bases, 4 bases remained unmatched.

The genes are TRBV9 and TRBJ2-7; D tentatively reads TRBD1 or TRBD2 (5 bases each). The V and J ends lost 0 bases and 3 bases respectively, with 13 bases between them. In germline, CDR1 is SGDLS, CDR2 YYNGEE. The CDR3 contains 15 residues. The CDR3 nucleotides are TGTGCCAGCAGCGTAGGATGGGGACCGAACTACGAGCAGTACTTC. It specifies CASSVGWGPNYEQYF.

This sequence joins TRBV5-4 and TRBJ1-2; 8 nucleotides align to TRBD1. The V segment lost 4 bases and the J segment 6 bases; nucleotides outside the gene matches: 2. Germline loops: CDR1 SGHNT, CDR2 YYREEE (reference sequence). This CDR3 spans 12 amino acids. The CDR3 DNA is TGTGCCAGCAGCCCGGACAGGGATGGCTACACCTTC. This translates into CASSPDRDGYTF.

V is TRBV7-8 and J is TRBJ1-1; the D is unclear. The length of the CDR3 is 11 residues. The germline V gene has CDR1 SGHVS and CDR2 FQNEAQ. V shed 2 bases and J shed 4 bases, with 2 bases lying between them. The CDR3 is CASSLSTEAFF. The CDR3 nucleotides read TGTGCCAGCAGCTTAAGCACTGAAGCTTTCTTT.

This chain links TRBV6-7 with TRBJ1-2, with D perhaps matching TRBD1 (5 bases). TRBV6-7 is assigned to the ORF class and has an uncertain function. The CDR3 is 14 amino acids. V lost 5 bases and J lost 2, with 12 bases in between. CDR3 sequence reads: CASSDTAGNYGYTF. The CDR3 bases are TGTGCCAGCAGTGACACAGCAGGGAACTATGGCTACACCTTC.

CDR3 residues: CATSRQGMLNTEAFF. The DNA for the CDR3 is TGTGCCACCAGCCGACAGGGCATGTTGAACACTGAAGCTTTCTTT. The rearrangement joins TRBV15 to TRBJ1-1, with TRBD1 identical over 7 bases. V lost 5 bases and J lost 0; bases outside the gene matches: 6. Germline V gives CDR1 LNHNV, CDR2 YYDKDF (reference sequence). The CDR3 is made up of 15 amino acids.

Only a few counts were recorded for this clone. This rearrangement joins TRBV2 to TRBJ2-5, with D possibly TRBD2 on 5 matching bases. Germline lookup yields CDR1 SNHLY and CDR2 FYNNEI. This CDR3 contains 15 residues. Trimming took 2 bases from V and 5 from J, leaving 15 bases between them. The CDR3 spells CASSEIAPPLETQYF. The CDR3 region has the DNA TGTGCCAGCAGTGAAATAGCGCCCCCCCTCGAGACCCAGTACTTC.

V and J are TRBV6-6 and TRBJ1-1, with D uncertain. This CDR3 has 14 residues. The germline gives CDR1 MNHNY, CDR2 SVGAGI (reference sequence). V lost 5 bases to trimming and J lost 1 base, with 11 bases between them. CDR3 DNA sequence: TGTGCCAGCAGTCAAGGACGGCAGAACACTGAAGCTTTCTTT. Translation: CASSQGRQNTEAFF.

V and J are TRBV6-5 and TRBJ2-1; the match to TRBD2 covers 10 bases. J gave up 5 bases and V 2 bases, and 3 bases lay outside the gene matches. Per germline, CDR1 MNHEY and CDR2 SVGAGI. This CDR3 is 15 amino acids long. The CDR3 DNA reads as TGTGCCAGCAGTTACATTCTAGCGGGGGACAATGAGCAGTTCTTC. This sequence encodes CASSYILAGDNEQFF.